What follows is one T cell receptor beta chain and its context. The V gene lost 2 bases and the J gene lost 6 bases, with 6 bases spanning the gap. The length of the CDR3 is 12 residues. These data originate in a study of blood T cell repertoires in COVID-19. Study-level background: There were acute and convalescent COVID-19 samples, and they came from the United States, Italy and Spain.

Authors' analysis steps: Counts of nucleated cells, estimated from reference gene primer amplification, were obtained. This table comes from immunoSEQ multiplex PCR, and its TCRdb copy is limited to in-frame clones, with some not included. D and trimming come from the DNA, and the V and J calls and clone size come from that table. The sample carries tens of thousands of clones, roughly 80% recorded once. Material for sequencing was peripheral blood. The gene calls are TRBV12-3 or TRBV12-4 and TRBJ2-3; no clear D. The TCR originated in a man aged 80 or over with acute or convalescent COVID-19. As DNA, the CDR3 is TGTGCCAGCAGTTTAATTGAGGATACGCAGTATTTT. It specifies CASSLIEDTQYF.